This TCR beta chain was obtained from a study of CD8 T cells in ankylosing spondylitis (TCRdb year 2017). Regarding the complete study: To find TCR variants linked to disease, the study profiled T cell receptor beta repertoires in ankylosing spondylitis patients and healthy donors. In total, the full study cohort was made up of 110 or so healthy donors and approximately 24 ankylosing spondylitis patients. Peripheral blood samples were taken, and synovial fluid was additionally collected from ankylosing spondylitis patients.

Per the germline V gene, KGHDR is the CDR1 and SFDVKD is the CDR2. Trimming accounts for 4 bases at V and 8 bases at J, while the number of junction bases matched to no gene is 9. The CDR3 sequence holds 16 residues, the cysteine and phenylalanine included. Only CDR3 DNA is held: 48 bases, read in frame from base 1. The instrument was an Illumina HiSeq 2500. TCR beta libraries were prepared by quantitative 5'-RACE with molecular barcodes. Per the original workflow: To identify disease-linked TCR variants, a new computational method was used, one built on a probabilistic model of VDJ rearrangement. In TCRdb, the public reads were trimmed at Q25 with fastp and aligned with MiXCR, with productive beta chains retained. Every CDR3 protein is listed once, alongside the most common genes and DNA of its rows. Clone size and V and J calls follow TCRdb, not the original study. The sample profile shows around 890,000 distinct CDR3 sequences; around 11% of them were found once. The top ten clonotypes cover more than 0.5% of the sample.

A few counts support this clonotype. The antigen this receptor binds is unknown. Base qualities are not provided; no much larger clone lies one nucleotide away. Overall study outcomes, separate from this receptor: The disease-linked clones were reported to be significantly enriched in matched synovial fluid samples from ankylosing spondylitis patients. In peripheral blood, the disease-linked clones were found at relatively low frequencies and had a CD8+ phenotype. Blood from ankylosing spondylitis patients appeared to be characterized by a TCR beta motif composed of about eight highly homologous amino acid variants. Some TCR beta motif variants had previously been reported in synovial fluid and blood of reactive arthritis patients, which suggested common disease-initiation mechanisms.

The sequenced sample was blood, either unsorted or a sorted T cell fraction (not recorded which). The chain is encoded by TRBV24-1 joined to TRBJ2-1, with TRBD2 identical over 11 junction bases. The clonotype originates from a male donor with ankylosing spondylitis. This receptor has the CDR3 CATSDSTSGSLDEQFF. DNA sequence: TGTGCCACCAGTGACTCCACTAGCGGGAGTCTCGATGAGCAGTTCTTC.